One and the same sample provided the 4 T cell receptor beta chains below, sequenced in a study of blood T cell repertoires in COVID-19. The protocol was immunoSEQ multiplex PCR, while the TCRdb copy is restricted to in-frame clones and leaves out a portion. This sample has 40,000 to 60,000 clones, with more than 65% found just once. The sequenced sample consisted of peripheral blood. The source of these receptors is a woman aged 70 to 79 with acute or convalescent COVID-19.

The V gene is TRBV5-4, the J gene TRBJ1-5; weak D call: TRBD1 (6 bases). The length of the CDR3 is 14 residues. Germline CDR1 is SGHNT and CDR2 is YYREEE (reference sequence). The V and J ends lost 3 bases and 6 bases respectively, with 13 bases between them. CDR3 loop: CASSYGTTGQPQHF. The CDR3 DNA reads as TGTGCCAGCAGCTACGGGACGACAGGTCAGCCCCAGCATTTT. The full variable domain, in which reference TRBV5-4 and TRBJ1-5 provide the parts outside the CDR3, is ETGVTQSPTHLIKTRGQQVTLRCSSQSGHNTVSWYQQALGQGPQFIFQYYREEENGRGNFPPRFSGLQFPNYSSELNVNALELDDSALYLCASSYGTTGQPQHFGDGTRLSIL.

DNA for the CDR3: TGTGCCAGCAGCGGTCGGAGGCTGGGGGGGTCAGGAAACACCATATATTTT. Protein: CASSGRRLGGSGNTIYF. The rearrangement links TRBV7-9 to TRBJ1-3; D is possibly TRBD1 (5 bases). The germline V and J ends were trimmed by 5 bases and 4 bases, with 21 bases remaining between them. The CDR3 runs 17 residues. In germline, CDR1 is SEHNR, CDR2 FQNEAQ (reference sequence). Supplemented by reference TRBV7-9 and TRBJ1-3, the full variable domain reads DTGVSQNPRHKITKRGQNVTFRCDPISEHNRLYWYRQTLGQGPEFLTYFQNEAQLEKSRLLSDRFSAERPKGSFSTLEIQRTEQGDSAMYLCASSGRRLGGSGNTIYFGEGSWLTVV.

This clone has just a few counts. The chain joins TRBV5-5 to TRBJ2-7; 7 nucleotides match TRBD1. With 3 bases clipped from V and 1 base from J, the junction kept 7 bases outside the gene matches. From germline, CDR1 is SGHKS and CDR2 YYEKEE (reference sequence). The CDR3 is 15 residues long. The CDR3 DNA is TGTGCCAGCAGCTCGGGACAGTTATTATCCTACGAGCAGTACTTC. Protein product: CASSSGQLLSYEQYF.

The DNA for the CDR3 is TGTGCCAGCAGCCTTAGCGGGGACTCCTACAATGAGCAGTTCTTC. Its translation: CASSLSGDSYNEQFF. The chain employs TRBV7-3 and TRBJ2-1, with 8 bases matching TRBD2. Germline V lookup: CDR1 SGHTA, CDR2 FQGTGA. The CDR3 is 15 residues long. J gave up 0 bases and V 5 bases, and 3 bases lay outside the gene matches.